These T cell receptor beta chains were read from a single sample in a study of radiation and T cells in renal cell carcinoma. This table comes from immunoSEQ multiplex PCR, and its TCRdb copy is limited to in-frame clones, with some not included. In the table there are 100,000 or so clones, approximately 86% of which are singletons. The sequencing here drew on blood, taken from a patient whose treatment included radiotherapy and nephrectomy. Receptors were obtained from a man aged 45-65 years with renal cell carcinoma. CDR3s include the opening cysteine and the closing phenylalanine or tryptophan. A D gene is named only where the DNA matches it firmly. Size is omitted from some rows. Given values are once, few, many or a class for expanded clones.

d_call: TRBD1; cdr3_length: 18; v_call: TRBV9; j_call: TRBJ1-3; clone_size: -; cdr3_aa: CASSEGQGGGLDGNTIYF; cdr3_nt: TGTGCCAGCAGTGAGGGACAGGGCGGTGGATTGGATGGAAACACCATATATTTT
d_call: -; cdr3_length: 13; v_call: TRBV4-3; j_call: TRBJ2-6; clone_size: -; cdr3_aa: CASSQEVANVLTF; cdr3_nt: TGCGCCAGCAGCCAAGAGGTGGCCAACGTCCTGACTTTC
d_call: TRBD1; cdr3_length: 14; v_call: TRBV29-1; j_call: TRBJ2-6; clone_size: -; cdr3_aa: CSVLQGTGANVLTF; cdr3_nt: TGCAGCGTCCTACAGGGGACTGGGGCCAACGTCCTGACTTTC
d_call: TRBD2; cdr3_length: 16; v_call: TRBV4-3; j_call: TRBJ2-7; clone_size: -; cdr3_aa: CASSQDQAGGTYEQYF; cdr3_nt: TGCGCCAGCAGCCAAGATCAAGCGGGGGGCACCTACGAGCAGTACTTC
d_call: -; cdr3_length: 15; v_call: TRBV7-2; j_call: TRBJ2-7; clone_size: -; cdr3_aa: CASSLAGGPSYEQYF; cdr3_nt: TGTGCCAGCAGCTTAGCGGGAGGCCCCTCCTACGAGCAGTACTTC
d_call: -; cdr3_length: 14; v_call: TRBV6-5; j_call: TRBJ1-3; clone_size: few; cdr3_aa: CASSLLGAGNTIYF; cdr3_nt: TGTGCCAGCAGTCTCCTTGGGGCTGGAAACACCATATATTTT
d_call: -; cdr3_length: 15; v_call: TRBV9; j_call: TRBJ2-5; clone_size: -; cdr3_aa: CASSVRQDLQETQYF; cdr3_nt: TGTGCCAGCAGCGTCCGACAGGACCTCCAAGAGACCCAGTACTTC
d_call: -; cdr3_length: 12; v_call: TRBV5-1; j_call: TRBJ1-1; clone_size: few; cdr3_aa: CASSDTVTEAFF; cdr3_nt: TGCGCCAGCAGCGATACGGTGACTGAAGCTTTCTTT
d_call: TRBD1; cdr3_length: 15; v_call: TRBV7-9; j_call: TRBJ2-7; clone_size: few; cdr3_aa: CASSSSGRGRYEQYF; cdr3_nt: TGTGCCAGCAGCTCCTCTGGTAGGGGGCGTTACGAGCAGTACTTC
d_call: -; cdr3_length: 12; v_call: TRBV30; j_call: TRBJ2-7; clone_size: -; cdr3_aa: CAWAEGLAEQYF; cdr3_nt: TGTGCCTGGGCAGAAGGCCTCGCGGAACAGTACTTC
d_call: -; cdr3_length: 17; v_call: TRBV28; j_call: TRBJ1-5; clone_size: -; cdr3_aa: CATRIGRPINSNQPQHF; cdr3_nt: TGTGCCACCCGGATAGGCAGGCCCATCAATAGCAATCAGCCCCAGCATTTT
d_call: -; cdr3_length: 15; v_call: TRBV5-1; j_call: TRBJ2-3; clone_size: -; cdr3_aa: CASSPAAYIQDTQYF; cdr3_nt: TGCGCCAGCAGCCCGGCGGCTTACATTCAAGATACGCAGTATTTT
d_call: -; cdr3_length: 14; v_call: TRBV11-2; j_call: TRBJ2-2; clone_size: once; cdr3_aa: CASSSTTPSGELFF; cdr3_nt: TGTGCCAGCAGCTCGACGACCCCGTCCGGGGAGCTGTTTTTT
d_call: TRBD1; cdr3_length: 15; v_call: TRBV5-1; j_call: TRBJ1-2; clone_size: -; cdr3_aa: CASSLTGANNYGYTF; cdr3_nt: TGCGCCAGCAGCTTGACAGGGGCAAACAACTATGGCTACACCTTC
d_call: -; cdr3_length: 14; v_call: TRBV7-3; j_call: TRBJ2-3; clone_size: -; cdr3_aa: CASSLSGSTDTQYF; cdr3_nt: TGTGCCAGCAGCTTATCTGGTAGCACAGATACGCAGTATTTT
d_call: -; cdr3_length: 15; v_call: TRBV5-5; j_call: TRBJ2-7; clone_size: -; cdr3_aa: CASSLSGTPLRLQYF; cdr3_nt: TGTGCCAGCAGCTTGTCAGGTACGCCATTACGATTGCAGTACTTC
d_call: -; cdr3_length: 14; v_call: TRBV9; j_call: TRBJ2-3; clone_size: once; cdr3_aa: CASSNPKGADTQYF; cdr3_nt: TGTGCCAGCAGCAACCCTAAGGGGGCAGATACGCAGTATTTT
d_call: -; cdr3_length: 16; v_call: TRBV5-3; j_call: TRBJ2-7; clone_size: -; cdr3_aa: CARSLWSASSTYEQYF; cdr3_nt: TGTGCCAGAAGCCTGTGGAGTGCATCAAGCACCTACGAGCAGTACTTC
d_call: -; cdr3_length: 13; v_call: TRBV5-1; j_call: TRBJ1-1; clone_size: few; cdr3_aa: CASSLASGTEAFF; cdr3_nt: TGCGCCAGCAGCTTGGCCTCAGGAACTGAAGCTTTCTTT
d_call: -; cdr3_length: 15; v_call: TRBV5-1; j_call: TRBJ2-7; clone_size: -; cdr3_aa: CASSLAQGTLYEQYF; cdr3_nt: TGCGCCAGCAGCTTGGCCCAGGGAACCCTCTACGAGCAGTACTTC
d_call: -; cdr3_length: 17; v_call: TRBV19; j_call: TRBJ1-3; clone_size: -; cdr3_aa: CASSKRTGVSSGNTIYF; cdr3_nt: TGTGCCAGTAGTAAACGGACGGGCGTTAGCTCTGGAAACACCATATATTTT
d_call: -; cdr3_length: 16; v_call: TRBV6-1; j_call: TRBJ1-2; clone_size: few; cdr3_aa: CASSEFGTVMGYGYTF; cdr3_nt: TGTGCCAGCAGCGAATTCGGGACGGTTATGGGCTATGGCTACACCTTC
d_call: -; cdr3_length: 12; v_call: TRBV11-2; j_call: TRBJ2-3; clone_size: -; cdr3_aa: CASRDSADTQYF; cdr3_nt: TGTGCCAGCAGGGACAGCGCAGATACGCAGTATTTT
d_call: TRBD2; cdr3_length: 14; v_call: TRBV5-1; j_call: TRBJ2-1; clone_size: once; cdr3_aa: CASSLRTSGDEQFF; cdr3_nt: TGCGCCAGCAGCTTAAGGACTAGCGGGGACGAGCAGTTCTTC
d_call: TRBD1; cdr3_length: 14; v_call: TRBV27; j_call: TRBJ2-7; clone_size: -; cdr3_aa: CASSLSLGGDEQYF; cdr3_nt: TGTGCCAGCAGTTTATCGTTAGGGGGCGACGAGCAGTACTTC
d_call: TRBD2; cdr3_length: 16; v_call: TRBV7-9; j_call: TRBJ2-3; clone_size: once; cdr3_aa: CASSPTRGGLTDTQYF; cdr3_nt: TGTGCCAGCAGCCCCACGCGCGGGGGGCTCACAGATACGCAGTATTTT
d_call: -; cdr3_length: 14; v_call: TRBV6-5; j_call: TRBJ1-3; clone_size: -; cdr3_aa: CASSGQLSGNTIYF; cdr3_nt: TGTGCCAGCAGTGGACAGTTGTCTGGAAACACCATATATTTT
d_call: TRBD1; cdr3_length: 14; v_call: TRBV7-9; j_call: TRBJ1-5; clone_size: -; cdr3_aa: CASSLGQGERPQHF; cdr3_nt: TGTGCCAGCAGCTTAGGGCAGGGGGAAAGGCCCCAGCATTTT
d_call: -; cdr3_length: 16; v_call: TRBV18; j_call: TRBJ2-1; clone_size: -; cdr3_aa: CASSPPAGGFLYEQFF; cdr3_nt: TGTGCCAGCTCACCACCGGCAGGGGGGTTCCTTTATGAGCAGTTCTTC
d_call: TRBD1; cdr3_length: 15; v_call: TRBV6-5; j_call: TRBJ2-7; clone_size: -; cdr3_aa: CASSYDGTGLYEQYF; cdr3_nt: TGTGCCAGCAGTTATGATGGGACAGGCCTCTACGAGCAGTACTTC
d_call: TRBD1; cdr3_length: 13; v_call: TRBV5-1; j_call: TRBJ2-7; clone_size: -; cdr3_aa: CASSLNRGGEQYF; cdr3_nt: TGCGCCAGCAGCTTGAACAGGGGTGGCGAGCAGTACTTC
d_call: TRBD1; cdr3_length: 14; v_call: TRBV6-6; j_call: TRBJ1-2; clone_size: -; cdr3_aa: CASRPDRGVYGYTF; cdr3_nt: TGTGCCAGCAGGCCCGACAGGGGGGTTTATGGCTACACCTTC
d_call: -; cdr3_length: 13; v_call: TRBV7-9; j_call: TRBJ1-1; clone_size: -; cdr3_aa: CASSFDSNTEAFF; cdr3_nt: TGTGCCAGCAGTTTTGACAGCAACACTGAAGCTTTCTTT
d_call: -; cdr3_length: 14; v_call: TRBV7-8; j_call: TRBJ2-2; clone_size: -; cdr3_aa: CASRRDLGSGELFF; cdr3_nt: TGTGCCAGCCGCCGGGACCTGGGGTCCGGGGAGCTGTTTTTT
d_call: -; cdr3_length: 15; v_call: TRBV5-1; j_call: TRBJ1-4; clone_size: -; cdr3_aa: CASSSTAATNEKLFF; cdr3_nt: TGCGCCAGCAGCTCGACGGCTGCAACTAATGAAAAACTGTTTTTT
d_call: -; cdr3_length: 14; v_call: TRBV6-5; j_call: TRBJ2-3; clone_size: -; cdr3_aa: CASRPTELTYTQYF; cdr3_nt: TGTGCCAGCAGACCTACGGAACTCACCTATACGCAGTATTTT
d_call: TRBD2; cdr3_length: 15; v_call: TRBV2; j_call: TRBJ2-5; clone_size: -; cdr3_aa: CASSAPSGRQETQYF; cdr3_nt: TGTGCCAGCAGTGCCCCTAGCGGGAGACAAGAGACCCAGTACTTC
d_call: -; cdr3_length: 13; v_call: TRBV5-1; j_call: TRBJ2-3; clone_size: -; cdr3_aa: CASSLDWGDTQYF; cdr3_nt: TGCGCCAGCAGCTTGGATTGGGGAGATACGCAGTATTTT
d_call: TRBD2; cdr3_length: 14; v_call: TRBV6-1; j_call: TRBJ2-4; clone_size: -; cdr3_aa: CASLDGLAGRVQYF; cdr3_nt: TGTGCCAGCCTCGACGGGCTAGCGGGAAGGGTTCAGTACTTC
d_call: -; cdr3_length: 15; v_call: TRBV5-1; j_call: TRBJ1-2; clone_size: -; cdr3_aa: CASSLALAPDYGYTF; cdr3_nt: TGCGCCAGCAGCTTGGCTCTAGCCCCAGACTATGGCTACACCTTC
d_call: TRBD1; cdr3_length: 14; v_call: TRBV5-1; j_call: TRBJ2-2; clone_size: few; cdr3_aa: CASRGGANTGELFF; cdr3_nt: TGCGCCAGCAGAGGGGGCGCGAACACCGGGGAGCTGTTTTTT
d_call: -; cdr3_length: 14; v_call: TRBV7-9; j_call: TRBJ1-4; clone_size: -; cdr3_aa: CASSPKRTNEKLFF; cdr3_nt: TGTGCCAGCAGCCCGAAAAGGACTAATGAAAAACTGTTTTTT
d_call: TRBD1; cdr3_length: 15; v_call: TRBV27; j_call: TRBJ1-4; clone_size: -; cdr3_aa: CASSATGGTNEKLFF; cdr3_nt: TGTGCCAGCAGTGCAACAGGGGGGACGAATGAAAAACTGTTTTTT
d_call: TRBD2; cdr3_length: 16; v_call: TRBV7-8; j_call: TRBJ2-7; clone_size: -; cdr3_aa: CASTSRDWGGSYEQYF; cdr3_nt: TGTGCCAGCACCTCTAGGGACTGGGGGGGCTCCTACGAGCAGTACTTC
d_call: -; cdr3_length: 14; v_call: TRBV11-2; j_call: TRBJ1-4; clone_size: -; cdr3_aa: CASSLGHNNEKLFF; cdr3_nt: TGTGCCAGCAGCTTAGGCCACAATAATGAAAAACTGTTTTTT
d_call: TRBD2; cdr3_length: 15; v_call: TRBV5-1; j_call: TRBJ2-1; clone_size: -; cdr3_aa: CASSSGLAGAIEQFF; cdr3_nt: TGCGCCAGCAGCTCGGGACTAGCGGGAGCAATTGAGCAGTTCTTC
d_call: -; cdr3_length: 15; v_call: TRBV5-1; j_call: TRBJ1-5; clone_size: -; cdr3_aa: CASSLEGLSNQPQHF; cdr3_nt: TGCGCCAGCAGCTTGGAGGGGCTTAGCAATCAGCCCCAGCATTTT
d_call: -; cdr3_length: 15; v_call: TRBV9; j_call: TRBJ1-3; clone_size: -; cdr3_aa: CASSVEKGFGNTIYF; cdr3_nt: TGTGCCAGCAGCGTAGAGAAGGGTTTTGGAAACACCATATATTTT
d_call: TRBD1; cdr3_length: 17; v_call: TRBV6-1; j_call: TRBJ1-5; clone_size: once; cdr3_aa: CASSEAQTGDSNQPQHF; cdr3_nt: TGTGCCAGCAGTGAAGCCCAGACAGGGGATAGCAATCAGCCCCAGCATTTT
d_call: -; cdr3_length: 13; v_call: TRBV6-5; j_call: TRBJ1-5; clone_size: -; cdr3_aa: CASSSQPYQPQHF; cdr3_nt: TGTGCCAGCAGTAGTCAGCCGTACCAGCCCCAGCATTTT
d_call: -; cdr3_length: 15; v_call: TRBV9; j_call: TRBJ1-3; clone_size: -; cdr3_aa: CASSQDPLSGNTIYF; cdr3_nt: TGTGCCAGCAGCCAGGACCCCCTCTCTGGAAACACCATATATTTT
d_call: TRBD1; cdr3_length: 12; v_call: TRBV2; j_call: TRBJ1-2; clone_size: -; cdr3_aa: CASSGTGDGYTF; cdr3_nt: TGTGCCAGCAGTGGGACAGGGGATGGCTACACCTTC
d_call: -; cdr3_length: 14; v_call: TRBV10-2; j_call: TRBJ1-5; clone_size: -; cdr3_aa: CASSESGQSMAQHF; cdr3_nt: TGCGCCAGCAGTGAGTCCGGACAGTCAATGGCCCAGCATTTT
d_call: -; cdr3_length: 13; v_call: TRBV18; j_call: TRBJ2-3; clone_size: -; cdr3_aa: CASSRPTPDTQYF; cdr3_nt: TGTGCCAGCTCACGGCCGACCCCAGATACGCAGTATTTT
d_call: -; cdr3_length: 12; v_call: TRBV5-1; j_call: TRBJ2-2; clone_size: few; cdr3_aa: CASSPHAGELFF; cdr3_nt: TGCGCCAGCAGCCCCCATGCCGGGGAGCTGTTTTTT